The 11 T cell receptor beta chains in this list originate from one sample, sequenced in a study of blood T cell repertoires in COVID-19. Sequencing used immunoSEQ multiplex PCR; TCRdb keeps in-frame clones, though not all of them. There are about 180,000 clones in the sample; 85% to 90% occur only once, and roughly 6.2% lies in the top ten. Input material: PBMCs or T cells enriched from blood (not recorded which). The origin of the receptors is a middle-aged man who had recovered from COVID-19.

The chain carries TRBV15 and TRBJ1-4; tentatively, D is TRBD1 (5 bases). Per the germline V gene, CDR1 is LNHNV and CDR2 is YYDKDF (reference sequence). Trimming shortened V by 8 bases and J by 6 bases, and 19 bases separated the two germline ends. This CDR3 comprises 15 residues. The CDR3 loop is CATYNQGLRDEKLFF. The DNA of the CDR3 is TGTGCCACCTACAATCAGGGATTACGGGATGAAAAACTGTTTTTT.

This chain connects TRBV5-1 to TRBJ2-7; D may be TRBD1 (6 bases). The germline V gene has CDR1 SGHRS and CDR2 YFSETQ. This CDR3 is built from 15 residues. Trimming removed 4 bases from V and 5 bases from J, with 19 bases in between. CDR3 DNA sequence: TGCGCCAGCAGCACCCTACAGGGCGCCTTCGACGAGCAGTACTTC. This codes for CASSTLQGAFDEQYF.

The J gene is TRBJ1-1, the V gene TRBV6-6; 8 bases agree with TRBD1. V was pared by 5 bases and J by 4 bases, with 15 bases of the junction left unmatched. The CDR3 contains 17 residues. Per the germline V gene, CDR1 is MNHNY and CDR2 is SVGAGI (reference sequence). The CDR3 bases are TGTGCCAGCAGTCCCTCTCTAGGGACAGGCGAACCCACTGAAGCTTTCTTT. This codes for CASSPSLGTGEPTEAFF.

The chain is built from TRBV6-5 and TRBJ2-2; D is unclear. V lost 10 bases and J 3 bases, leaving 15 bases between the germline ends. This CDR3 is 14 amino acids long. Germline-derived CDR1 and CDR2 are MNHEY and SVGAGI. The CDR3 nucleotides read TGTGCCATCCGAATCGACACTGACACCGGGGAGCTGTTTTTT. This gives the protein CAIRIDTDTGELFF.

This clone was detected only once. The chain employs TRBV29-1 and TRBJ2-7, with TRBD1 matching 7 bases. The CDR3 runs to 13 residues. CDR1 SQVTM and CDR2 ANQGSEA come from the germline V gene. V lost 3 bases, J lost 3 bases, and 5 bases stayed unmatched. DNA for the CDR3: TGCAGCGTTGAGGGGACAGACCTCTACGAGCAGTACTTC. It codes for CSVEGTDLYEQYF.

The gene calls are TRBV19 and TRBJ1-3; TRBD1 matches 9 bases. The CDR3 contains 15 residues. CDR1 LNHDA and CDR2 SQIVND come from the germline V gene (reference sequence). Trimming took 5 bases from V and 2 from J; bases not matched to a gene: 4. CDR3 amino acids: CASSQGQGPGNTIYF. The CDR3 nucleotides are TGTGCCAGTAGTCAGGGACAGGGCCCTGGAAACACCATATATTTT.

Written as DNA, the CDR3 is TGTGCCATCAGTCCTTGGGCCGGGAGGGAGCAGTACTTC. This encodes CAISPWAGREQYF. The chain links TRBV10-3 to TRBJ2-7; TRBD2 matches 7 bases. CDR3 length: 13 residues. V trimming: 5 bases; J trimming: 7 bases; junction bases outside the gene matches: 8. Germline V CDR1 and CDR2: ENHRY, SYGVKD.

The chain is built from TRBV5-6 and TRBJ1-2; D is perhaps TRBD1 (5 bases). In germline, CDR1 is SGHDT, CDR2 YYEEEE. This CDR3 is 16 amino acids long. The V end was cut by 3 bases, the J end by 5 bases, with 20 bases between. This chain's CDR3 is CASSWGSGGPHYGYTF. Written as DNA, the CDR3 is TGTGCCAGCAGCTGGGGGTCGGGGGGTCCCCATTATGGCTACACCTTC.

This chain links TRBV27 with TRBJ1-2; TRBD1 matches 7 bases. Germline V CDR1 and CDR2: MNHEY, SMNVEV (reference sequence). V was pared by 0 bases and J by 4 bases, with 5 bases of the junction left unmatched. This CDR3 has 15 residues. This chain's CDR3 is CASSLSQGGPYGYTF. In nucleotides, the CDR3 is TGTGCCAGCAGTTTATCCCAGGGGGGCCCCTATGGCTACACCTTC.

J is TRBJ1-1 and V is TRBV30; D gene uncertain. The germline V and J ends were trimmed by 4 bases and 0 bases, with 9 bases remaining between them. The CDR3 has 13 amino acids. The germline V gene encodes CDR1 GTSNPN and CDR2 SVGIG (reference sequence). CDR3 amino acids: CAWTDFVNTEAFF. As DNA, the CDR3 is TGTGCCTGGACCGACTTCGTGAACACTGAAGCTTTCTTT.

The chain couples TRBV7-9 to TRBJ2-7, with TRBD1 identical over 9 bases. V dropped 5 bases and J dropped 4; count of bases not matched to a gene: 6. The germline CDR1 and CDR2 sequences are SEHNR and FQNEAQ (reference sequence). The CDR3 totals 14 residues. CDR3 region: CASSPRQGDYEQYF. As DNA, the CDR3 is TGTGCCAGCAGCCCCAGACAGGGGGATTACGAGCAGTACTTC. Using reference TRBV7-9 and TRBJ2-7 for the parts outside the CDR3, the full variable domain is DTGVSQNPRHKITKRGQNVTFRCDPISEHNRLYWYRQTLGQGPEFLTYFQNEAQLEKSRLLSDRFSAERPKGSFSTLEIQRTEQGDSAMYLCASSPRQGDYEQYFGPGTRLTVT.